The T cell receptor (beta chain) described here comes from a study of PD-1 blockade in mismatch repair-deficient tumors. This CDR3 is built from 18 residues. Germline CDR1 SGHTA, CDR2 FQGTGA. Trimming removed 1 base at V and 0 bases at J, with 18 bases between. Assay: immunoSEQ multiplex PCR; the TCRdb copy retains only in-frame clones and omits some. The profile shows around 100,000 clones, under 90% of them singletons. The source is an adult with mismatch repair-deficient cancer. The chain links TRBV7-3 to TRBJ1-1, with TRBD1 as a possible D gene (6 bases). The source was peripheral blood, collected approximately 35 weeks after starting pembrolizumab. CDR3: CASSLRGGAGYMNTEAFF. The CDR3, as DNA: TGTGCCAGCAGCTTAAGAGGGGGGGCAGGATACATGAACACTGAAGCTTTCTTT. The complete variable domain, with remaining parts taken from reference TRBV7-3 and TRBJ1-1, reads GAGVSQTPSNKVTEKGKYVELRCDPISGHTALYWYRQSLGQGPEFLIYFQGTGAADDSGLPNDRFFAVRPEGSVSTLKIQRTERGDSAVYLCASSLRGGAGYMNTEAFFGQGTRLTVV.